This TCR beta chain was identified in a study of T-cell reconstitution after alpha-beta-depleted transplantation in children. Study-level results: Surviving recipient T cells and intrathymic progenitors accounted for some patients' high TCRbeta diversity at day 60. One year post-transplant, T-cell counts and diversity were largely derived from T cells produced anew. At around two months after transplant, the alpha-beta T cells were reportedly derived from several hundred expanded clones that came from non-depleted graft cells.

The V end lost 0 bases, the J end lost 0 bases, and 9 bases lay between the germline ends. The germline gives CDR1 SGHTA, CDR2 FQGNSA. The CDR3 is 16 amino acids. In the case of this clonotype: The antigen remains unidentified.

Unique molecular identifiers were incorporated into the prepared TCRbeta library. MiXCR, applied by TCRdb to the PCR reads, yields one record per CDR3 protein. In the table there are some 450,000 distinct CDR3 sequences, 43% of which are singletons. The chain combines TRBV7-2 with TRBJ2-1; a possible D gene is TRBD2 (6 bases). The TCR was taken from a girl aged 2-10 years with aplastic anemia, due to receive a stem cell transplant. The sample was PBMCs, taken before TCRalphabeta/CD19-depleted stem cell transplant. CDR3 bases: TGTGCCAGCAGCTTAGCGGCGGGGCCCTCCTACAATGAGCAGTTCTTC. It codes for CASSLAAGPSYNEQFF.